This TCR beta chain came from a study of T-cell memory formation after mild COVID-19. Study context: The study found TCR clusters largely donor specific.

Study results and caveats: CD4+ contracting clones were mainly CM and EM; CD8+ ones, EMRA. Nothing showed for sure that second-wave clones peaking on day 37 were SARS-CoV-2 specific.

TCRdb re-analysed the 5' RACE reads in MiXCR, keeping a single row per CDR3 protein. Here the sample spans about 190,000 distinct CDR3 sequences, roughly 23% being singletons. Concerning this clonotype itself: Its target is unknown.

This receptor was taken from an adult woman who had mild COVID-19 (a few samples of this study predate the infection). Cell type and time point are not known. The source material was PBMCs or a T cell subset sorted from them (not recorded which).

CDR3 loop: CATSDSGSVGEKLFF. The CDR3 coding sequence is TGTGCCACCAGTGATTCCGGAAGCGTCGGAGAAAAACTGTTTTTT. J is TRBJ1-4 and V is TRBV24-1; D is uncertain. The germline gives CDR1 KGHDR, CDR2 SFDVKD. The CDR3 loop spans 15 amino acids. V dropped 2 bases and J dropped 8 bases, with 14 bases sitting between them.